This T cell receptor (beta chain) stems from a study of CD8+ T cells in alopecia areata. The wider study: Treated patients took oral tofacitinib at 5 to 10 mg twice daily. Study-wide points: Tofacitinib delivered significant drops in scalp clonality and in expanded CD8+ clones among the top 100. Among patients, TCR sharing was less clear than in mice, a difference possibly due in part to HLA diversity in the patient population.

The treatment: oral pan-JAK inhibitor, 5-10 mg twice daily. Lesional scalp punch biopsies and peripheral blood came from alopecia areata patients. The sequencing template was cDNA reverse transcribed from extracted RNA. Clones were sequenced by immunoSEQ multiplex PCR, and TCRdb holds only the in-frame ones, with some missing. The table includes about 200,000 clones, 50% to 75% detected once. This clone was counted only a few times. No antigen is known for it. The CDR3 consists of 15 residues. The V and J ends lost 0 bases and 5 bases, in that order; junction bases with no gene match: 1. CDR1 is MNHEY and CDR2 is SVGAGI in the germline V gene.

The material was CD4+ T cells sorted from blood, obtained at week 4, from a patient treated with tofacitinib. This clonotype originated in a human donor with alopecia areata. The chain employs TRBV6-5 and TRBJ1-6; TRBD1 matches at 7 bases. CDR3 coding DNA: TGTGCCAGCAGTTACTCGACAGGGAATAATTCACCCCTCCACTTT. The encoded protein is CASSYSTGNNSPLHF.